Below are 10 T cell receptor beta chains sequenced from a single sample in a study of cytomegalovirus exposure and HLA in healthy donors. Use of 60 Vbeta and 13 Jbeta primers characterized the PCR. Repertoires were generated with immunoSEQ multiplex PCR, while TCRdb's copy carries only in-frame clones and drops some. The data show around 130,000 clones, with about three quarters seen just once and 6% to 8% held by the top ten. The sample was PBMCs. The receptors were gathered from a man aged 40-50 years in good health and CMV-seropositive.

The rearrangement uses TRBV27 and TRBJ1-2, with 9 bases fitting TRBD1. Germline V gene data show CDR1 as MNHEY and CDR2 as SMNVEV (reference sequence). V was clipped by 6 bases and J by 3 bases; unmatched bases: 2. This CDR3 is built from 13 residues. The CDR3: CASSRQGDYGYTF. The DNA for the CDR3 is TGTGCCAGCAGCCGACAGGGGGACTATGGCTACACCTTC.

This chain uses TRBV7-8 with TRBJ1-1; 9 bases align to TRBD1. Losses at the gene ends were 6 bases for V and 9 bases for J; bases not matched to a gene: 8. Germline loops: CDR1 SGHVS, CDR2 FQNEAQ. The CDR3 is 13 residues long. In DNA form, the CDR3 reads TGTGCCAGCAGTCCCGGGGACAGGGAGAAAGCTTTCTTT. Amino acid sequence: CASSPGDREKAFF. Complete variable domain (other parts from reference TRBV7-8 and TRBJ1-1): GAGVSQSPRYKVAKRGQDVALRCDPISGHVSLFWYQQALGQGPEFLTYFQNEAQLDKSGLPSDRFFAERPEGSVSTLKIQRTQQEDSAVYLCASSPGDREKAFFGQGTRLTVV.

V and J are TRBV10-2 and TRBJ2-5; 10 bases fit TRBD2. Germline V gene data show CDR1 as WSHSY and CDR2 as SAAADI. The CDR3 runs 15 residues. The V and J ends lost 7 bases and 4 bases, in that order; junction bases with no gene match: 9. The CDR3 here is CASKESSGRGETQYF. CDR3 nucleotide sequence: TGCGCCAGCAAGGAATCTAGCGGGAGAGGAGAGACCCAGTACTTC.

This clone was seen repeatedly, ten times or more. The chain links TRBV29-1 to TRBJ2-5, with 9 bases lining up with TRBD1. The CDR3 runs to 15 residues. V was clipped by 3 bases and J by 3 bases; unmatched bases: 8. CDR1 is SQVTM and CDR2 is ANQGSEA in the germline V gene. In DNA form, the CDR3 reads TGCAGCGTTGAGCCGGACAGGGGCCGGGAAGAGACCCAGTACTTC. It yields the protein CSVEPDRGREETQYF. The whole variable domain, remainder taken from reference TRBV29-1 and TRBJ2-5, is SAVISQKPSRDICQRGTSLTIQCQVDSQVTMMFWYRQQPGQSLTLIATANQGSEATYESGFVIDKFPISRPNLTFSTLTVSNMSPEDSSIYLCSVEPDRGREETQYFGPGTRLLVL.

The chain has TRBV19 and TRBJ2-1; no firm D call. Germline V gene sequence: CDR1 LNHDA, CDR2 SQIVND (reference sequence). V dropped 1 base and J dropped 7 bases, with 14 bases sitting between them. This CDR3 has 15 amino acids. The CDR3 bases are TGTGCCAGTAGTATAGTCCGGCTAGAATTGAATGAGCAGTTCTTC. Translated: CASSIVRLELNEQFF.

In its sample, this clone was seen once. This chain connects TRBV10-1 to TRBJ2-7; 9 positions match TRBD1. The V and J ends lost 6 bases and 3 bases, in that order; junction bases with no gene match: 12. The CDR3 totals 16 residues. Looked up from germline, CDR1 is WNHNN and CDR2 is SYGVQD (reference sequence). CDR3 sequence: CASSSTGGYTIYEQYF. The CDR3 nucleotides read TGCGCCAGCAGCTCTACAGGGGGCTATACCATCTACGAGCAGTACTTC.

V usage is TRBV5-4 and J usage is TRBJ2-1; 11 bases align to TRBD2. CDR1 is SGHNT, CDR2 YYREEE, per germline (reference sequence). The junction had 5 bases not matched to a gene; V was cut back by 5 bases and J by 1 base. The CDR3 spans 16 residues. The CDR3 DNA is TGTGCCAGCAGACCGCTAGCGGGGGGTTCCTACAATGAGCAGTTCTTC. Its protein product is CASRPLAGGSYNEQFF.

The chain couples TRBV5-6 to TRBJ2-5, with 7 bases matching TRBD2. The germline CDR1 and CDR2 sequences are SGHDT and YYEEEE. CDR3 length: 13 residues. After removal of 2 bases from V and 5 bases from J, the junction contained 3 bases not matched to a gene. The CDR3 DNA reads TGTGCCAGCAGCTTCTGGGGGGGGGAGACCCAGTACTTC. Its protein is CASSFWGGETQYF. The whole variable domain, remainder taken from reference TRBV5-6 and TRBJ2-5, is DAGVTQSPTHLIKTRGQQVTLRCSPKSGHDTVSWYQQALGQGPQFIFQYYEEEERQRGNFPDRFSGHQFPNYSSELNVNALLLGDSALYLCASSFWGGETQYFGPGTRLLVL.

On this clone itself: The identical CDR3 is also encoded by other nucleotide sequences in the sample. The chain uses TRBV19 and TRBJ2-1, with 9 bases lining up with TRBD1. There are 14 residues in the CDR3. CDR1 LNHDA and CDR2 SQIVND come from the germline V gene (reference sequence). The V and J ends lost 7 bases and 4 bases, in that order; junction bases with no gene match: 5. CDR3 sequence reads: CASTRTGVYNEQFF. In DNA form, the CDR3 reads TGTGCCAGTACTCGGACAGGGGTATACAATGAGCAGTTCTTC. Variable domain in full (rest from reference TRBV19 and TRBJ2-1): DGGITQSPKYLFRKEGQNVTLSCEQNLNHDAMYWYRQDPGQGLRLIYYSQIVNDFQKGDIAEGYSVSREKKESFPLTVTSAQKNPTAFYLCASTRTGVYNEQFFGPGTRLTVL.

In nucleotides, the CDR3 is TGTGCCAGCAGCCAAGTATCAGGGTTCACCGGGGAGCTGTTTTTT. Protein product: CASSQVSGFTGELFF. This rearrangement joins TRBV14 to TRBJ2-2, with D possibly matching TRBD1 (5 bases). Germline loops: CDR1 SGHDN, CDR2 FVKESK. The CDR3 consists of 15 residues. Trimming stripped 1 base from V and 4 bases from J, with 10 bases between.